A single sample is the source of the 9 T cell receptor beta chains below, sequenced in a study of blood T cell repertoires in COVID-19. Clones were sequenced by immunoSEQ multiplex PCR, and TCRdb holds only the in-frame ones, with some missing. The sample consists of roughly 97,000 clones, almost 85% of them appearing once. The source material was peripheral blood. All receptors come from a man between 65 and 85 years old with acute or convalescent COVID-19.

The V call is TRBV9, the J call TRBJ1-3; no clear D. V dropped 0 bases and J dropped 8 bases, with 15 bases sitting between them. This CDR3 is built from 15 residues. From germline, CDR1 is SGDLS and CDR2 YYNGEE. As DNA, the CDR3 is TGTGCCAGCAGCGTAGAGAGGTCTTACTCGGACACCATATATTTT. Protein product: CASSVERSYSDTIYF. The complete variable domain, with remaining parts taken from reference TRBV9 and TRBJ1-3, reads DSGVTQTPKHLITATGQRVTLRCSPRSGDLSVYWYQQSLDQGLQFLIQYYNGEERAKGNILERFSAQQFPDLHSELNLSSLELGDSALYFCASSVERSYSDTIYFGEGSWLTVV.

This clone was seen a handful of times. This rearrangement joins TRBV6-5 to TRBJ1-4; a possible D gene is TRBD1 (5 bases). Trimming shortened V by 7 bases and J by 5 bases, and 17 bases separated the two germline ends. The CDR3 spans 15 residues. Looked up from germline, CDR1 is MNHEY and CDR2 is SVGAGI. As DNA, the CDR3 is TGTGCCAGCAAGAATCGGACCGCAGGGAATGAAAAACTGTTTTTT. This translates into CASKNRTAGNEKLFF.

This clone was seen once. Relative to the germline gene, one junction end is altered; a read error may explain this. The chain employs TRBV7-7 and TRBJ2-7; 11 bases are shared with TRBD1. Per the germline V gene, CDR1 is SSHAT and CDR2 is FNYEAQ (reference sequence). The CDR3 sequence is 13 residues long. The CDR3 region has the DNA TGTGCTAGCAGCGCCGGGACAGGGGGCGAGCAGTACTTC. This encodes CASSAGTGGEQYF.

The sample holds a few counts of this clone. This same CDR3 is encoded by further DNA sequences in the sample. Here the CDR3 reads CARGARDRGIHEQYF. The CDR3 DNA reads TGCGCCAGGGGGGCTCGAGACAGGGGGATCCACGAGCAGTACTTC. The chain carries TRBV10-1 and TRBJ2-7; 9 bases line up with TRBD1. The CDR3 contains 15 residues. V dropped 9 bases and J dropped 5; count of bases not matched to a gene: 14. The germline gives CDR1 WNHNN, CDR2 SYGVQD (reference sequence).

The V and J genes are TRBV24-1 and TRBJ2-3; perhaps TRBD2 as D (6 bases). Trimming cost V 0 bases and J 5 bases, with 14 bases left between them. Germline CDR1 and CDR2: KGHDR and SFDVKD. The CDR3 extends over 16 amino acids. CDR3 sequence (DNA): TGTGCCACCAGTGATTTGGGGCGGGATAACCGAGATACGCAGTATTTT. Protein: CATSDLGRDNRDTQYF.

This clone was detected a few times. The V gene is TRBV12-3 or TRBV12-4, the J gene TRBJ2-7; tentatively, D is TRBD1 (5 bases). The V end was cut by 1 base, the J end by 5 bases, with 6 bases between. The CDR3 consists of 12 residues. The CDR3 protein is CASSLEGHEQYF. The CDR3 DNA follows: TGTGCCAGCAGTTTAGAGGGGCACGAGCAGTACTTC.

The chain uses TRBV7-3 and TRBJ2-1, with D possibly TRBD2 on 6 matching bases. Germline V gene lookup returns CDR1 SGHTA and CDR2 FQGTGA. The CDR3 has 13 amino acids. V lost 5 bases and J 5 bases, leaving 10 bases between the germline ends. CDR3 sequence: CASSNGGHNEQFF. In DNA form, the CDR3 reads TGTGCCAGCAGCAACGGGGGACACAATGAGCAGTTCTTC.

The chain recombines TRBV6-4 with TRBJ1-6, with D hard to call. The CDR3 has 13 amino acids. In germline, CDR1 is MRHNA, CDR2 SNTAGT. V gave up 6 bases and J gave up 7 bases, with 10 bases separating them. CDR3 loop: CASRERENSPLHF. The CDR3 region has the DNA TGTGCCAGCAGGGAGCGAGAGAATTCACCCCTCCACTTT.

The V gene is TRBV30, the J gene TRBJ2-7; D is uncertain. Germline V gene sequence: CDR1 GTSNPN, CDR2 SVGIG (reference sequence). The CDR3 runs to 12 residues. Between the trimmed V and J ends, which lost 2 bases and 3 bases, there was a span of 8 bases. The CDR3 loop reads CAWSQVGYEQYF. DNA of the CDR3: TGTGCCTGGAGTCAGGTGGGCTACGAGCAGTACTTC.